Each of the 12 T cell receptor beta chains below was sequenced from the same sample in a study of T cell changes during pregnancy in multiple sclerosis (dated by TCRdb to between 2018 and 2020). The library was made by the immunoSEQ multiplex PCR assay. TCRdb re-hosts the immuneACCESS table, in-frame sequences only. Its copies lack some clones; in the studies checked, an unresolved V gene accounts for under half of them, and the cause for the rest is not known. Within this sample are about 87,000 clones, with around 93% of them counted one time only. 1.4% of the sample is taken by the ten largest. The sample here was peripheral blood, taken in the third trimester of pregnancy. Receptors were obtained from a female donor in good health, enrolled as a control in a pregnancy study.

CDR3 loop: CASSIGQGHNEQFF. The CDR3 nucleotides are TGCGCCAGCAGCATAGGACAGGGACACAATGAGCAGTTCTTC. This rearrangement joins TRBV5-1 to TRBJ2-1, with 8 bases matching TRBD1. The germline V gene has CDR1 SGHRS and CDR2 YFSETQ. J was trimmed by 5 bases and V by 4 bases; bases with no gene match: 5. The length of the CDR3 is 14 residues.

J is TRBJ2-3 and V is TRBV5-5; the match to TRBD1 covers 7 bases. The CDR3 is 15 amino acids. The germline V gene has CDR1 SGHKS and CDR2 YYEKEE (reference sequence). V dropped 3 bases and J dropped 0; count of bases not matched to a gene: 4. The CDR3 spells CASSWDSPSTDTQYF. The DNA for the CDR3 is TGTGCCAGCAGCTGGGACAGTCCTAGCACAGATACGCAGTATTTT.

This clone was counted between two and nine times. The chain links TRBV7-6 to TRBJ1-5; D call uncertain. The germline gives CDR1 SGHVS, CDR2 FNYEAQ. V was trimmed by 1 base and J by 4 bases, leaving 5 bases between them. CDR3 length: 13 amino acids. The CDR3: CASSLEQNQPQHF. The CDR3 bases are TGTGCCAGCAGCTTAGAACAAAATCAGCCCCAGCATTTT.

The V gene is TRBV6-1, the J gene TRBJ1-2, with 7 bases that match TRBD1. V shed 5 bases, J shed 4 bases, and the junction held 4 bases outside the gene matches. Germline CDR1 is MNHNS and CDR2 is SASEGT. This CDR3 region has 13 residues. The CDR3 protein is CASSSQGIYGYTF. The CDR3 DNA sequence: TGTGCCAGCAGTTCACAGGGGATCTATGGCTACACCTTC.

CDR3: CASRLAGPYEQYF. CDR3 DNA: TGTGCCAGTCGGCTAGCGGGTCCCTACGAGCAGTACTTC. The rearrangement joins TRBV28 to TRBJ2-7; 8 bases align to TRBD2. This CDR3 contains 13 residues. Germline V gene data show CDR1 as MDHEN and CDR2 as SYDVKM. The ends lost 9 bases at V and 2 bases at J; junction bases unmatched: 6.

This clone was seen many times. The V gene is TRBV19, the J gene TRBJ1-1; 7 nucleotides align to TRBD1. Trimming removed 2 bases from V and 0 bases from J; junction bases left unmatched: 3. The germline V gene encodes CDR1 LNHDA and CDR2 SQIVND (reference sequence). CDR3 length: 15 residues. The CDR3 region has the DNA TGTGCCAGTAGTATAAGACAGGGAATGAACACTGAAGCTTTCTTT. Translated, it gives CASSIRQGMNTEAFF.

This clone was seen once. V usage is TRBV5-1 and J usage is TRBJ2-3; 14 nucleotides agree with TRBD2. The CDR3 runs 16 residues. Trimming took 3 bases from V and 3 from J; bases not matched to a gene: 3. Looked up from germline, CDR1 is SGHRS and CDR2 is YFSETQ. CDR3: CASSSGLAGDTDTQYF. For the CDR3, the DNA is TGCGCCAGCAGCTCGGGACTAGCGGGAGATACAGATACGCAGTATTTT.

The rearrangement uses TRBV10-3 and TRBJ2-1; 9 bases line up with TRBD2. This CDR3 is built from 17 residues. Germline CDR1 reads ENHRY; CDR2 reads SYGVKD. Losses at the gene ends were 11 bases for V and 1 base for J; bases not matched to a gene: 15. DNA for the CDR3: TGTGCCGTTAAGCGGGAGGCCCGACCCGGATCCTACAATGAGCAGTTCTTC. It codes for CAVKREARPGSYNEQFF.

This rearrangement joins TRBV7-2 to TRBJ1-4; 10 positions match TRBD1. The CDR3 is 18 amino acids. Germline CDR1 SGHTA, CDR2 FQGNSA. Unmatched junction bases numbered 7, after V lost 3 bases and J lost 0 bases. The CDR3 is CASSFGDRGVATNEKLFF. The CDR3 region has the DNA TGTGCCAGCAGCTTTGGGGACAGGGGCGTTGCAACTAATGAAAAACTGTTTTTT.

The chain employs TRBV4-1 and TRBJ1-1; perhaps TRBD1 as D (6 bases). V gave up 5 bases and J gave up 6 bases, with 10 bases separating them. The CDR3 covers 12 residues. CDR1 is MGHRA, CDR2 YSYEKL, per germline. The CDR3 region is CASSDRSAEAFF. Here the CDR3 DNA reads TGCGCCAGCAGCGACAGGTCAGCTGAAGCTTTCTTT.

The V call is TRBV16, the J call TRBJ2-1; no definite D call. The CDR3 is 13 residues long. Germline lookup yields CDR1 KGHSY and CDR2 FQNENV. Trimming removed 1 base at V and 8 bases at J, with 9 bases between. The CDR3 sequence: CASSQYAGYEQFF. The CDR3 coding sequence is TGTGCCAGCAGCCAATATGCTGGCTATGAGCAGTTCTTC.

This clone was recorded once. This chain links TRBV14 with TRBJ2-2; TRBD2 matches 10 bases. The CDR3 totals 16 residues. The germline V gene encodes CDR1 SGHDN and CDR2 FVKESK. V lost 4 bases, J lost 0 bases, and 2 bases stayed unmatched. DNA of the CDR3: TGTGCCAGCAGCCTTCTAGCGGGAGCGAACACCGGGGAGCTGTTTTTT. It is translated as CASSLLAGANTGELFF.